The following is a T cell receptor beta chain sequence with its context. The data were obtained in a study of blood T cell repertoires in COVID-19. Either two negative PCRs, clearance, or symptom resolution qualified Cohort 3 donors as recovered. Using immunoSEQ multiplex PCR, the repertoire was profiled, and TCRdb retains in-frame clones only, with some absent. The table includes 250,000 to 300,000 clones, around 90% detected once. From germline, CDR1 is LGHNA and CDR2 YSLEER. V lost 0 bases, J lost 0 bases, and 6 bases lay in between. This CDR3 contains 15 residues. The origin of this receptor is a woman between 40 and 55 years old who had recovered from COVID-19. The chain has TRBV4-3 and TRBJ1-5; no clear D. Sequencing was performed on PBMCs or T cells enriched from blood (not recorded which). The CDR3 sequence: CASSQDYSSNQPQHF. The CDR3 region has the DNA TGCGCCAGCAGCCAAGATTACAGTAGCAATCAGCCCCAGCATTTT.